The 13 T cell receptor beta chains reported below all come from one sample, sequenced in a study of shared clonotypes between healthy human individuals. Sequencing used immunoSEQ multiplex PCR; TCRdb keeps in-frame clones, though not all of them. This repertoire shows roughly 700,000 clones, around two thirds found once; its top ten account for 1.5% to 2%. Input material: memory CD4+ T cells sorted from blood. As to subset: CD45RA-negative fraction. All receptors derive from a woman aged 25 to 39 in good health.

The chain recombines TRBV5-1 with TRBJ1-5; D call uncertain. CDR3 length: 14 residues. V gave up 0 bases and J gave up 6 bases, with 10 bases separating them. In germline, CDR1 is SGHRS, CDR2 YFSETQ. As DNA, the CDR3 is TGCGCCAGCAGCTTGGGGAACCAAGGTCAGCCCCAGCATTTT. This encodes CASSLGNQGQPQHF. The complete variable domain, with remaining parts taken from reference TRBV5-1 and TRBJ1-5, reads KAGVTQTPRYLIKTRGQQVTLSCSPISGHRSVSWYQQTPGQGLQFLFEYFSETQRNKGNFPGRFSGRQFSNSRSEMNVSTLELGDSALYLCASSLGNQGQPQHFGDGTRLSIL.

With respect to this clone: This may be a read error, as it is one base from a much larger clone. This same CDR3 is encoded by further DNA sequences in the sample. The V gene is TRBV11-2, the J gene TRBJ1-1; D is unresolved. The CDR3 extends over 13 amino acids. Germline values: CDR1 SGHAT, CDR2 FQNNGV. The V gene lost 5 bases and the J gene lost 3 bases, with 10 bases spanning the gap. CDR3 protein: CASSPQRDTEAFF. CDR3 bases: TGTGCCAGCAGCCCGCAGAGGGACACTGAAGCTTTCTTT.

The CDR3 DNA reads as TGTGCCAGCACCACACAAAGCACAGATACGCAGTATTTT. It codes for CASTTQSTDTQYF. The J gene is TRBJ2-3, the V gene TRBV28; D call uncertain. Per germline, CDR1 MDHEN and CDR2 SYDVKM. V was cut by 7 bases and J by 0 bases, with 8 bases left in between. The CDR3 is 13 residues long. Using reference TRBV28 and TRBJ2-3 for the parts outside the CDR3, the full variable domain is DVKVTQSSRYLVKRTGEKVFLECVQDMDHENMFWYRQDPGLGLRLIYFSYDVKMKEKGDIPEGYSVSREKKERFSLILESASTNQTSMYLCASTTQSTDTQYFGPGTRLTVL.

This clone was seen a few times. The chain links TRBV2 to TRBJ2-3, with no clear D. The CDR3 is 11 amino acids. Between the trimmed V and J ends, which lost 5 bases and 6 bases, there was a span of 6 bases. Germline V lookup: CDR1 SNHLY, CDR2 FYNNEI. CDR3 region: CASSPLDTQYF. CDR3 coding DNA: TGTGCCAGCAGTCCCTTGGATACGCAGTATTTT.

The chain is built from TRBV25-1 and TRBJ1-4, with a possible D match to TRBD1 (5 bases). The CDR3 totals 15 residues. V lost 1 base, J lost 4 bases, and 10 bases lay in between. Germline V gene lookup returns CDR1 MGHDK and CDR2 SYGVNS. DNA of the CDR3: TGTGCCAGCAGTGAATGGGGCAGCCGTAATGAAAAACTGTTTTTT. Its translation is CASSEWGSRNEKLFF.

This clone was observed many times. This CDR3 is also generated by other DNA sequences in the sample. The genes are TRBV7-6 and TRBJ1-4; D unclear. CDR1 SGHVS and CDR2 FNYEAQ come from the germline V gene. V shed 5 bases and J shed 10 bases, with 17 bases lying between them. This CDR3 is built from 14 residues. The CDR3 here is CASSPRGGFGKLFF. The CDR3 bases are TGTGCCAGCAGCCCCCGGGGAGGGTTTGGAAAACTGTTTTTT.

This clone was seen a few times. The CDR3 reads CASSLSTYTEAFF. CDR3 nucleotides: TGTGCCAGCAGCTTAAGTACCTACACTGAAGCTTTCTTT. The V gene is TRBV11-3, the J gene TRBJ1-1; D unclear. This CDR3 region has 13 residues. Deletions cut 2 bases from V and 3 bases from J, with 7 bases between. Germline CDR1 reads SGHNT; CDR2 reads YENEEA.

The chain couples TRBV28 to TRBJ1-1, with D perhaps matching TRBD1 (5 bases). Per the germline V gene, CDR1 is MDHEN and CDR2 is SYDVKM. This CDR3 contains 12 residues. V was cut by 8 bases and J by 7 bases, with 14 bases left in between. The CDR3 DNA reads as TGTGCCAGCGGGGGAACTAGGTTTGAAGCTTTCTTT. It translates to CASGGTRFEAFF.

This clone occurred once. V and J are TRBV6-6 and TRBJ2-7; 12 bases align to TRBD2. In germline, CDR1 is MNHNY, CDR2 SVGAGI (reference sequence). The ends lost 5 bases at V and 5 bases at J; junction bases unmatched: 7. There are 15 residues in the CDR3. CDR3 sequence: CASSPTSGRRDEQYF. Here the CDR3 DNA reads TGTGCCAGCAGTCCTACTAGCGGGAGGAGGGACGAGCAGTACTTC.

The chain joins TRBV11-2 to TRBJ1-4; weak D call: TRBD1 (6 bases). Per germline, CDR1 SGHAT and CDR2 FQNNGV. This CDR3 comprises 15 residues. V was pared by 8 bases and J by 3 bases, with 16 bases between. This CDR3 reads CASAAQGRANEKLFF. The CDR3 DNA sequence: TGTGCCAGCGCGGCACAGGGTAGGGCTAATGAAAAACTGTTTTTT.

V gene TRBV7-9 combines with J gene TRBJ1-3; 8 bases are a match to TRBD1. The junction had 5 bases not matched to a gene; V was cut back by 2 bases and J by 8 bases. CDR3 length equals 14 residues. Germline V CDR1 and CDR2: SEHNR, FQNEAQ (reference sequence). The CDR3 region is CASSLRDRGDTIYF. CDR3 bases: TGTGCCAGCAGCTTACGCGACAGGGGAGACACCATATATTTT.

V usage is TRBV28 and J usage is TRBJ2-3; TRBD1 aligns across 7 bases. Germline CDR1 and CDR2: MDHEN and SYDVKM. After removal of 5 bases from V and 4 bases from J, the junction contained 9 bases not matched to a gene. The length of the CDR3 is 15 residues. The DNA of the CDR3 is TGTGCCAGCAGTCCGCTTGACAGGGAATCAGATACGCAGTATTTT. This gives the protein CASSPLDRESDTQYF.

Only a few counts were recorded for this clone. This sequence joins TRBV6-1 and TRBJ1-1; the match to TRBD1 covers 12 bases. Germline CDR1 MNHNS, CDR2 SASEGT. CDR3 size: 17 residues. Losses at the gene ends were 4 bases for V and 4 bases for J; bases not matched to a gene: 10. In DNA form, the CDR3 reads TGTGCCAGCAGTGTCATCCGGGACAGGGGGCGAGGCACTGAAGCTTTCTTT. Translated, it gives CASSVIRDRGRGTEAFF.